This T cell receptor (beta chain) was captured by sequencing in a study of technical replicates of blood from four donors. Profiled with immunoSEQ multiplex PCR; TCRdb holds only in-frame clones, not every one. Here the sample spans tens of thousands of clones, roughly 96% being singletons. This CDR3 comprises 17 residues. Germline assignment: CDR1 SGHVS and CDR2 FNYEAQ. The V end lost 1 base, the J end lost 2 bases, and 15 bases lay between the germline ends. The specimen sequenced was T cells isolated from PBMCs. This TCR derives from a human donor in good health. The rearrangement links TRBV7-6 to TRBJ2-4; a weak D match, TRBD2 (5 bases). CDR3 in amino acids: CASSLGALRGTKNIQYF. CDR3 DNA: TGTGCCAGCAGCTTAGGGGCCCTCCGGGGAACCAAAAACATTCAGTACTTC.